These T cell receptor beta chains were read from a single sample in a study of Ad26.COV2.S vaccination and SARS-CoV-2 variants. Some clones are missing from TCRdb's copy, which holds only in-frame ones; the method was immunoSEQ multiplex PCR. The profile shows roughly 270,000 clones, around 87% of them singletons. Sample: peripheral blood, taken in a trial of Ad26.COV2.S vaccine versus placebo. These receptors were taken from a person aged 18-65 years who received the Ad26.COV2.S COVID-19 vaccine or a placebo. The CDR3 runs from the conserved cysteine through the conserved F or W. Fields, in order: D gene, J gene, CDR3 length, V gene, clone size, CDR3 DNA, CDR3 protein. A D gene is named only where the DNA matches it firmly. A row's size may be missing; if present it is once, few, many or a size class.

>TRBD2|TRBJ2-1|18|TRBV19|.
TGTGCCAGTAGTAGCGCCGGGCCTAGCGGTAGCTCCTACAATGAGCAGTTCTTC
CASSSAGPSGSSYNEQFF
>.|TRBJ1-2|15|TRBV5-1|many
TGCGCCAGCAGCTCGGCCGTAGGGGGACGATATGGCTACACCTTC
CASSSAVGGRYGYTF
>.|TRBJ1-2|16|TRBV5-4|.
TGTGCCAGCAGCTCCGGGCCCGCCTCCACTAACTATGGCTACACCTTC
CASSSGPASTNYGYTF
>.|TRBJ2-7|17|TRBV27|.
TGTGCCAGCAGGCCCGGATTCCTTCACCTGGCCCTATACGAGCAGTACTTC
CASRPGFLHLALYEQYF
>TRBD1|TRBJ1-6|14|TRBV18|.
TGTGCCAGCTCACTGGACAGGGGTAATTCACCCCTCCACTTT
CASSLDRGNSPLHF
>.|TRBJ1-6|13|TRBV3-1/TRBV3-2|.
TGTGCCAGCAGCCAAGATTGGGGTCGGATACTCCACTTT
CASSQDWGRILHF
>.|TRBJ2-5|14|TRBV7-9|.
TGTGCCAGCAGCTTAGGGGGGACTTCAGAGACCCAGTACTTC
CASSLGGTSETQYF
>TRBD1|TRBJ1-5|12|TRBV19|.
TGTGTAGCCGGGACAGGTCTTCAGCCCCAGCATTTT
CVAGTGLQPQHF
>.|TRBJ1-1|15|TRBV3-1/TRBV3-2|.
TGTGCCAGCAGCTCCGTGGGGACGGGTGGGGATGAAGCTTTCTTT
CASSSVGTGGDEAFF
>.|TRBJ1-2|12|TRBV9|.
TGTGCCAGCAGTCCAGGGGTCTATGGCTACACCTTC
CASSPGVYGYTF
>.|TRBJ1-5|14|TRBV7-9|.
TGTGCCAGCAGCTTACTAGGGGGCAATCAGCCCCAGCATTTT
CASSLLGGNQPQHF
>TRBD2|TRBJ2-3|19|TRBV7-8|.
TGTGCCAGCAGCTTACGGCCGGGACTAGCGGGCCCAGGGACAGATACGCAGTATTTT
CASSLRPGLAGPGTDTQYF
>.|TRBJ1-5|15|TRBV7-8|.
TGTGCCAGCAGCTTACGTAGGGGGAGCAATCAGCCCCAGCATTTT
CASSLRRGSNQPQHF